A selection of T cell receptor beta chains follows, all from one sample in a study of T-cell memory formation after mild COVID-19. Each CDR3 protein is one row after TCRdb ran MiXCR on the 5' RACE reads. The profile shows 100,000 to 120,000 distinct CDR3 sequences, about a fifth of them singletons. Sequenced material: PBMCs or a T cell subset sorted from them (not recorded which). Receptors were obtained from a man between 18 and 29 years old who had mild COVID-19 (a few samples of this study predate the infection). Cell type and time point are not known. The CDR3 runs from the conserved cysteine through the conserved F or W. The order of the fields is D gene, V gene, clone size, J gene, CDR3 DNA, CDR3 protein. The D gene is left open where the match is weak. Size is omitted from some rows. Given values are once, few, many or a class for expanded clones.

D gene: TRBD2; V gene: TRBV10-2; clone size: NA; J gene: TRBJ2-4; CDR3 DNA: TGCGCCAGCAGGGGAGGACTAGGGATTCAGTACTTC; CDR3 protein: CASRGGLGIQYF
D gene: NA; V gene: TRBV28; clone size: NA; J gene: TRBJ1-2; CDR3 DNA: TGTGCCAGCAGCCGGGCGGCACCTAGTGGCTACACCTTC; CDR3 protein: CASSRAAPSGYTF
D gene: NA; V gene: TRBV12-3/TRBV12-4; clone size: NA; J gene: TRBJ1-5; CDR3 DNA: TGTGCCAGCAGCCCCTTTTGGGGGGGCGGCAATCAGCCCCAGCATTTT; CDR3 protein: CASSPFWGGGNQPQHF
D gene: NA; V gene: TRBV4-3; clone size: few; J gene: TRBJ1-4; CDR3 DNA: TGCGCCAGCAGCCAAGGCGAAAAGGGGCGGAGGGAAAAACTGTTTTTT; CDR3 protein: CASSQGEKGRREKLFF
D gene: NA; V gene: TRBV7-6; clone size: NA; J gene: TRBJ2-2; CDR3 DNA: TGTGCCAGCAGCAGGAGTTTTGGAACCGGGGAGCTGTTTTTT; CDR3 protein: CASSRSFGTGELFF
D gene: TRBD1; V gene: TRBV7-2; clone size: NA; J gene: TRBJ1-2; CDR3 DNA: TGTGCCAGCAGCGCCCCGACAGGGTACGACTATGGCTACACCTTC; CDR3 protein: CASSAPTGYDYGYTF
D gene: NA; V gene: TRBV4-3; clone size: few; J gene: TRBJ2-6; CDR3 DNA: TGCGCCAGCAGCCAAGAGAGTAGCTCTGGGGCCAACGTCCTGACTTTC; CDR3 protein: CASSQESSSGANVLTF
D gene: TRBD1; V gene: TRBV23-1; clone size: many; J gene: TRBJ2-3; CDR3 DNA: TGCGCCAGCAGTCAGGACAGGGCAGATACGCAGTATTTT; CDR3 protein: CASSQDRADTQYF
D gene: TRBD2; V gene: TRBV7-3; clone size: NA; J gene: TRBJ2-3; CDR3 DNA: TGTGCCAGCAGCTTAGTGGGGGGGGTAACAGATACGCAGTATTTT; CDR3 protein: CASSLVGGVTDTQYF
D gene: TRBD2; V gene: TRBV15; clone size: NA; J gene: TRBJ2-7; CDR3 DNA: TGTGCCACCAGCCCCACGGGACTAGCGGCCTACGAGCAGTACTTC; CDR3 protein: CATSPTGLAAYEQYF
D gene: NA; V gene: TRBV20-1; clone size: NA; J gene: TRBJ1-2; CDR3 DNA: TGCAGTGCTAGAGACCCCGTGGGAGATGGCTACACCTTC; CDR3 protein: CSARDPVGDGYTF
D gene: NA; V gene: TRBV7-9; clone size: many; J gene: TRBJ2-5; CDR3 DNA: TGTGCCAGCAGCTCTACGACAGAGCAGTACTTC; CDR3 protein: CASSSTTEQYF
D gene: NA; V gene: TRBV7-6; clone size: NA; J gene: TRBJ2-7; CDR3 DNA: TGTGCCAGCAGCTTAGCGAGGGGTCGGGAGCAGTACTTC; CDR3 protein: CASSLARGREQYF
D gene: NA; V gene: TRBV20-1; clone size: NA; J gene: TRBJ2-7; CDR3 DNA: TGCAGTGCCCCCGGGTCCCACGAGCAGTACTTC; CDR3 protein: CSAPGSHEQYF
D gene: NA; V gene: TRBV29-1; clone size: many; J gene: TRBJ2-1; CDR3 DNA: TGCAGCGTTGTCACAATCACAGAAATCTTC; CDR3 protein: CSVVTITEIF
D gene: NA; V gene: TRBV5-6; clone size: few; J gene: TRBJ1-4; CDR3 DNA: TGTGCCAGCAGCTTGGGGGATAATGAAAAACTGTTTTTT; CDR3 protein: CASSLGDNEKLFF
D gene: NA; V gene: TRBV5-6; clone size: NA; J gene: TRBJ1-4; CDR3 DNA: TGTGCCAGCAGCTTGGTCAAGTTAACAACTAATGAAAAACTGTTTTTT; CDR3 protein: CASSLVKLTTNEKLFF
D gene: NA; V gene: TRBV5-8; clone size: NA; J gene: TRBJ1-4; CDR3 DNA: TGTGCCAGCACCTCTCGGCCCCGAGACGAAAAACTGTTTTTT; CDR3 protein: CASTSRPRDEKLFF
D gene: TRBD2; V gene: TRBV4-2; clone size: few; J gene: TRBJ2-1; CDR3 DNA: TGTGCCAGCAGCCACGGACTAGCGGGGGGCAGGGGCTCCTACAATGAGCAGTTCTTC; CDR3 protein: CASSHGLAGGRGSYNEQFF
D gene: NA; V gene: TRBV4-2; clone size: NA; J gene: TRBJ1-2; CDR3 DNA: TGTGCCAGCAGCCAAGCCCAAGAGGGCTATGGCTACACCTTC; CDR3 protein: CASSQAQEGYGYTF
D gene: TRBD2; V gene: TRBV12-3/TRBV12-4; clone size: few; J gene: TRBJ2-3; CDR3 DNA: TGTGCCAGCAGTCTCAAGCGGGGGATGGGAACAGATACGCAGTATTTT; CDR3 protein: CASSLKRGMGTDTQYF
D gene: NA; V gene: TRBV5-1; clone size: NA; J gene: TRBJ2-2; CDR3 DNA: TGCGCCAGCAGCTTAGGCCAGATGGGGAACACCGGGGAGCTGTTTTTT; CDR3 protein: CASSLGQMGNTGELFF
D gene: TRBD2; V gene: TRBV7-9; clone size: NA; J gene: TRBJ2-5; CDR3 DNA: TGTGCCAGCAGCTCGGGACTAGCCCCAGAGACCCAGTACTTC; CDR3 protein: CASSSGLAPETQYF
D gene: TRBD2; V gene: TRBV4-3; clone size: few; J gene: TRBJ2-7; CDR3 DNA: TGCGCCAGCAGCCAAGATGCGAGTAGCGGGGGGTACTCCTACGAGCAGTACTTC; CDR3 protein: CASSQDASSGGYSYEQYF
D gene: NA; V gene: TRBV4-3; clone size: few; J gene: TRBJ2-1; CDR3 DNA: TGCGCCAGCAGCCGCTACCTCTACAGGGAAATGGACAATGAGCAGTTCTTC; CDR3 protein: CASSRYLYREMDNEQFF
D gene: NA; V gene: TRBV30; clone size: NA; J gene: TRBJ2-1; CDR3 DNA: TGTGCCTGGGAGAAGAATGAGCAGTTCTTC; CDR3 protein: CAWEKNEQFF
D gene: NA; V gene: TRBV27; clone size: NA; J gene: TRBJ2-3; CDR3 DNA: TGTGCCAGCAGTTTATTGGGCAGCTACACAGATACGCAGTATTTT; CDR3 protein: CASSLLGSYTDTQYF
D gene: TRBD2; V gene: TRBV9; clone size: NA; J gene: TRBJ2-5; CDR3 DNA: TGTGCCAGCAGCGTAGAGTACGGGGGGGGTTTTGAGACCCAGTACTTC; CDR3 protein: CASSVEYGGGFETQYF
D gene: TRBD1; V gene: TRBV6-2/TRBV6-3; clone size: NA; J gene: TRBJ2-3; CDR3 DNA: TGTGCCAGCAGTTACTCTACAGGGGAATTAGGCGCAGATACGCAGTATTTT; CDR3 protein: CASSYSTGELGADTQYF
D gene: NA; V gene: TRBV6-5; clone size: few; J gene: TRBJ1-2; CDR3 DNA: TGTGCCAGCAGTTACTCACCAGACAGCAACTATGGCTACACCTTC; CDR3 protein: CASSYSPDSNYGYTF
D gene: NA; V gene: TRBV25-1; clone size: few; J gene: TRBJ2-2; CDR3 DNA: TGTGCCAGCAGTGTCGGGGGGCTCACCGGGGAGCTGTTTTTT; CDR3 protein: CASSVGGLTGELFF
D gene: NA; V gene: TRBV5-1; clone size: NA; J gene: TRBJ1-1; CDR3 DNA: TGCGCCAGCAGCCTAAACACCGGACCCACTGAAGCTTTCTTT; CDR3 protein: CASSLNTGPTEAFF
D gene: NA; V gene: TRBV6-6; clone size: few; J gene: TRBJ2-1; CDR3 DNA: TGTGCCAGCAGCCTGGACAGTACGTACAATGAGCAGTTCTTC; CDR3 protein: CASSLDSTYNEQFF
D gene: NA; V gene: TRBV5-1; clone size: few; J gene: TRBJ2-3; CDR3 DNA: TGCGCCAGCAGCTTGCTCGGGCCTTTAAGAGATACGCAGTATTTT; CDR3 protein: CASSLLGPLRDTQYF
D gene: NA; V gene: TRBV4-3; clone size: NA; J gene: TRBJ2-1; CDR3 DNA: TGCGCCAGCAGCCAATCTAGTCCACTCACAGCGGACAATGAGCAGTTCTTC; CDR3 protein: CASSQSSPLTADNEQFF
D gene: NA; V gene: TRBV11-2; clone size: few; J gene: TRBJ1-1; CDR3 DNA: TGTGCCAGCAGCCTCCTCGTGGGGAACACTGAAGCTTTCTTT; CDR3 protein: CASSLLVGNTEAFF
D gene: NA; V gene: TRBV5-1; clone size: NA; J gene: TRBJ2-1; CDR3 DNA: TGCGCCAGCAGCTTGGGGACGCCACTACCATACAATGAGCAGTTCTTC; CDR3 protein: CASSLGTPLPYNEQFF
D gene: NA; V gene: TRBV7-6; clone size: NA; J gene: TRBJ1-3; CDR3 DNA: TGTGCCAGCAGTGGGGCCGGAAACACCATATATTTT; CDR3 protein: CASSGAGNTIYF
D gene: NA; V gene: TRBV7-9; clone size: NA; J gene: TRBJ1-2; CDR3 DNA: TGTGCCAGCAGCTTAGGGGCAGATCACTATGGCTACACCTTC; CDR3 protein: CASSLGADHYGYTF
D gene: NA; V gene: TRBV27; clone size: NA; J gene: TRBJ2-4; CDR3 DNA: TGTGCCAGCTGTGGGACACTTCGTTTAGCCAAAAACATTCAGTACTTC; CDR3 protein: CASCGTLRLAKNIQYF
D gene: NA; V gene: TRBV20-1; clone size: few; J gene: TRBJ2-1; CDR3 DNA: TGCAGTGCCCGCCCTCGGAGCGCGAGCTCCTACAATGAGCAGTTCTTC; CDR3 protein: CSARPRSASSYNEQFF
D gene: TRBD2; V gene: TRBV28; clone size: NA; J gene: TRBJ2-5; CDR3 DNA: TGTGCCAGCAGTTTTCCCCCGGGAGGGAAAGAAGAGACCCAGTACTTC; CDR3 protein: CASSFPPGGKEETQYF
D gene: NA; V gene: TRBV19; clone size: few; J gene: TRBJ2-2; CDR3 DNA: TGTGCCAGTACTAGGGGGGTATTGGACACCGGGGAGCTGTTTTTT; CDR3 protein: CASTRGVLDTGELFF
D gene: NA; V gene: TRBV6-6; clone size: NA; J gene: TRBJ2-7; CDR3 DNA: TGTGCCAGCAGCCCAGAGCCCGGGAACGAGCAGTACTTC; CDR3 protein: CASSPEPGNEQYF
D gene: NA; V gene: TRBV12-3/TRBV12-4; clone size: NA; J gene: TRBJ1-4; CDR3 DNA: TGTGCCAGCAGCCCCCGGGGGCTAGAAAAACTGTTTTTT; CDR3 protein: CASSPRGLEKLFF
D gene: NA; V gene: TRBV7-8; clone size: few; J gene: TRBJ2-3; CDR3 DNA: TGTGCCAGCAGCTTAGTCGAGCGGAGCACAGATACGCAGTATTTT; CDR3 protein: CASSLVERSTDTQYF
D gene: NA; V gene: TRBV7-8; clone size: few; J gene: TRBJ2-7; CDR3 DNA: TGTGCCAGCAGCGCCGCCCCGGGCCCGGGGAGGCGCGAGCAGTACTTC; CDR3 protein: CASSAAPGPGRREQYF
D gene: NA; V gene: TRBV4-1; clone size: few; J gene: TRBJ1-4; CDR3 DNA: TGCGCCAGCAGCCAAGAGTCAGAACAGGGTGAACTGTTTTTT; CDR3 protein: CASSQESEQGELFF
D gene: NA; V gene: TRBV10-3; clone size: NA; J gene: TRBJ2-3; CDR3 DNA: TGTGCCATCAGTGAGTCCCGGGACTCTGGCACAGATACGCAGTATTTT; CDR3 protein: CAISESRDSGTDTQYF
D gene: NA; V gene: TRBV7-3; clone size: NA; J gene: TRBJ1-1; CDR3 DNA: TGTGCCAGCAGCGACAACCCCGGGACGGAAGCTTTCTTT; CDR3 protein: CASSDNPGTEAFF
D gene: TRBD1; V gene: TRBV14; clone size: NA; J gene: TRBJ2-7; CDR3 DNA: TGTGCCAGCAGCCCCAGGGGGCGACGGGAGCAGTACTTC; CDR3 protein: CASSPRGRREQYF
D gene: NA; V gene: TRBV28; clone size: NA; J gene: TRBJ2-3; CDR3 DNA: TGTGCCAGCAGTTTATCTGCAGAAACAGATACGCAGTATTTT; CDR3 protein: CASSLSAETDTQYF
D gene: NA; V gene: TRBV7-9; clone size: NA; J gene: TRBJ1-1; CDR3 DNA: TGTGCCAGCAGCATGGACGGTGAAGCTTTCTTT; CDR3 protein: CASSMDGEAFF
D gene: TRBD2; V gene: TRBV27; clone size: NA; J gene: TRBJ2-3; CDR3 DNA: TGTGCCAGCAGTCAGACTAGCGGGTCCCCAGGTCCGGATACGCAGTATTTT; CDR3 protein: CASSQTSGSPGPDTQYF
D gene: NA; V gene: TRBV9; clone size: NA; J gene: TRBJ2-1; CDR3 DNA: TGTGCCAGCAGCCGGGGGAGCGGGTATTACAATGAGCAGTTCTTC; CDR3 protein: CASSRGSGYYNEQFF
D gene: NA; V gene: TRBV7-9; clone size: NA; J gene: TRBJ2-5; CDR3 DNA: TGTGCCAGCAGCGCTCCCCTCACGGGTGGCCAAGAGACCCAGTACTTC; CDR3 protein: CASSAPLTGGQETQYF
D gene: NA; V gene: TRBV7-9; clone size: NA; J gene: TRBJ2-1; CDR3 DNA: TGTGCCAGCAACCTGCTTAATGAGCAGTTCTTC; CDR3 protein: CASNLLNEQFF
D gene: TRBD2; V gene: TRBV20-1; clone size: NA; J gene: TRBJ2-2; CDR3 DNA: TGCAGTGCTAGAGACCTACTAGCGGGGGGGCCCCACGGGGAGCTGTTTTTT; CDR3 protein: CSARDLLAGGPHGELFF
D gene: NA; V gene: TRBV4-3; clone size: NA; J gene: TRBJ2-7; CDR3 DNA: TGCGCCAGCAGGACCTGCCCCGGGACTCCTTTCGAGCAGTACTTC; CDR3 protein: CASRTCPGTPFEQYF